These T cell receptor beta chains were read from a single sample in a study of blood T cell repertoires in COVID-19. Repertoires were generated with immunoSEQ multiplex PCR, while TCRdb's copy carries only in-frame clones and drops some. The sample consists of roughly 40,000 clones, about 79% of them appearing once. Input material: peripheral blood. The receptor source for this set is a human donor with acute or convalescent COVID-19. The donor label of this sample is uncertain. The CDR3 runs from the conserved cysteine through the conserved F or W. D genes are given only for firm matches.

CASSYFAGEAFF	NA	TRBJ1-1	TRBV6-2/TRBV6-3
CASSHRRAGGPVETQYF	TRBD2	TRBJ2-5	TRBV4-1
CASSQVLTGNSPLHF	NA	TRBJ1-6	TRBV6-2/TRBV6-3
CASSQETGYIYGYTF	NA	TRBJ1-2	TRBV4-1
CASKRTGFYEQYF	TRBD1	TRBJ2-7	TRBV27
CASSLLEGAVSTEAFF	TRBD1	TRBJ1-1	TRBV5-1
CASSLRQGVPNTEAFF	TRBD1	TRBJ1-1	TRBV18
CAISSVRGREADTQYF	NA	TRBJ2-3	TRBV10-3
CASSDPLNYGYTF	NA	TRBJ1-2	TRBV6-1
CASSPTGKSYGYTF	TRBD1	TRBJ1-2	TRBV19
CASSLLVLAGAADTQYF	TRBD2	TRBJ2-3	TRBV7-6
CASSRSSYEQYF	NA	TRBJ2-7	TRBV7-2
CASRDSLSNQPQHF	TRBD1	TRBJ1-5	TRBV6-5
CASSSRGHSTDTQYF	NA	TRBJ2-3	TRBV6-5
CASRDIPGQGTTRSYNEQFF	NA	TRBJ2-1	TRBV12-2
CASSQERDRNYGYTF	TRBD1	TRBJ1-2	TRBV4-2
CASSSTGTADEQFF	TRBD1	TRBJ2-1	TRBV6-5
CASASDARETQYF	NA	TRBJ2-5	TRBV3-1/TRBV3-2
CASTETRRVNAFF	NA	TRBJ1-1	TRBV6-5
CASSLEYRGPINYGYTF	TRBD1	TRBJ1-2	TRBV5-5
CSVDGTEYGYTF	NA	TRBJ1-2	TRBV29-1
CASSQFGGPQETQYF	NA	TRBJ2-5	TRBV3-1/TRBV3-2
CATSAYREPYEQYF	NA	TRBJ2-7	TRBV15
CAWSPGQGSSQPQHF	TRBD1	TRBJ1-5	TRBV30
CATSTPPGGTRVTGELFF	NA	TRBJ2-2	TRBV28
CASSVELGGTNSPLHF	NA	TRBJ1-6	TRBV9
CASSPIKYRDSDQPQHF	NA	TRBJ1-5	TRBV27
CASSGGRLSGNTIYF	NA	TRBJ1-3	TRBV19
CASSLSGGGRTGELFF	NA	TRBJ2-2	TRBV27
CASSKAGTGISANTGELFF	TRBD1	TRBJ2-2	TRBV6-1
CASSRTGPDTQYF	NA	TRBJ2-3	TRBV28
CASSPGTSGSLGETQYF	TRBD2	TRBJ2-5	TRBV5-1
CASSPPRTGDEKLFF	NA	TRBJ1-4	TRBV18
CASSSRPEEDSPLHF	NA	TRBJ1-6	TRBV19
CASSLITYEQYF	NA	TRBJ2-7	TRBV11-2
CSVSPQGLKGYTF	NA	TRBJ1-2	TRBV29-1
CASSLQGLYGYTF	NA	TRBJ1-2	TRBV11-2
CATSTRDRGAEQYF	TRBD1	TRBJ2-7	TRBV2
CASRGQASYEQYF	TRBD1	TRBJ2-7	TRBV28
CASSPLPTGMDGYTF	TRBD1	TRBJ1-2	TRBV27
CASSKNRGPGNQPQHF	TRBD1	TRBJ1-5	TRBV6-2/TRBV6-3
CASSIDPSTDTQYF	NA	TRBJ2-3	TRBV19
CASGRPGGGYYEQYF	TRBD1	TRBJ2-7	TRBV28
CASSQVPGNYGYTF	NA	TRBJ1-2	TRBV4-3
CASKGSTGNTEAFF	NA	TRBJ1-1	TRBV6-5
CASSRTGGEQYF	TRBD1	TRBJ2-7	TRBV5-1
CASTLGQAMNTEAFF	TRBD1	TRBJ1-1	TRBV7-9
CASSLGGWPDTQYF	NA	TRBJ2-3	TRBV11-2
CASSFVPGTSGGELFF	TRBD2	TRBJ2-2	TRBV5-1
CASSPDRGYAGELFF	TRBD1	TRBJ2-2	TRBV28
CASSLYSGANTGELFF	NA	TRBJ2-2	TRBV7-3
CASSLPGQGTSSYEQYF	TRBD1	TRBJ2-7	TRBV7-9
CSAQGKGDYGYTF	NA	TRBJ1-2	TRBV29-1
CASSLNRGGGTEAFF	TRBD1	TRBJ1-1	TRBV14
CASSYGLAGGFYEQYF	TRBD2	TRBJ2-7	TRBV6-5
CASSEAGNYGYTF	NA	TRBJ1-2	TRBV10-2
CASSVSRTEVNYGYTF	NA	TRBJ1-2	TRBV9
CASSVEGGTPFWGYTF	NA	TRBJ1-2	TRBV9
CASSDTGQGMGGYTF	TRBD1	TRBJ1-2	TRBV6-4
CAIMATGSTYGYTF	NA	TRBJ1-2	TRBV10-3